This entry features one TCR beta chain sequence. The data are from a study of control samples from healthy donors and cancer patients. This CDR3 spans 16 amino acids. Measured with immunoSEQ multiplex PCR; TCRdb has only the in-frame clones, and not every one. The table records under 30,000 clones, 70% to 90% of them present only once. Sequenced material: PBMCs. The receptor's source is a woman aged 55-75 years with head and neck cancer. The gene calls are TRBV21-1 and TRBJ1-5; the table assigns TRBD1, which was not confirmed against the DNA. TRBV21-1 has pseudogene status. CDR3 nucleotides: TGTGCCAGCAGCAAAGATACAGGGGGGATTATTCAGCCCCAGCATTTT. It is translated as CASSKDTGGIIQPQHF.